A single sample is the source of the 29 T cell receptor beta chains below, sequenced in a study of shared clonotypes between healthy human individuals. TCRdb's copy holds only in-frame clones and misses some; the assay was immunoSEQ multiplex PCR. The table records a few million clones, 90% to 95% of them present only once. The material sequenced was naive CD4+ T cells sorted from blood. Described subset: CD45RA+ positively selected. The origin of the receptors is a young man in good health.

J is TRBJ1-1 and V is TRBV27, with D possibly matching TRBD1 (5 bases). The CDR3 is 13 amino acids. CDR1 is MNHEY and CDR2 is SMNVEV in the germline V gene (reference sequence). V was shortened by 1 base and J by 5 bases, with 8 bases between the two germline ends. CDR3 DNA: TGTGCCAGCAGTTTATGGTGGGGGACTGAAGCTTTCTTT. Its translation is CASSLWWGTEAFF.

The V call is TRBV28, the J call TRBJ2-7, with D perhaps TRBD2 (5 bases). Germline V gene sequence: CDR1 MDHEN, CDR2 SYDVKM. There are 14 residues in the CDR3. V lost 2 bases, J lost 2 bases, and 10 bases lay in between. The CDR3 spells CASSLRGKPYEQYF. The CDR3 region has the DNA TGTGCCAGCAGTTTACGAGGGAAGCCCTACGAGCAGTACTTC.

The chain recombines TRBV10-3 with TRBJ2-3; D assignment may be TRBD1 or TRBD2 (6 bases each). CDR1 and CDR2 (germline): ENHRY, SYGVKD. CDR3 length: 16 amino acids. The germline V and J ends were trimmed by 4 bases and 8 bases, with 22 bases remaining between them. This CDR3 is CAISASGLSPQGTQYF. The CDR3 nucleotides are TGTGCCATCAGTGCTTCGGGACTCTCCCCACAGGGTACGCAGTATTTT.

The rearrangement joins TRBV29-1 to TRBJ2-1, with TRBD2 as a possible D gene (5 bases). Deletions cut 4 bases from V and 10 bases from J, with 17 bases between. The CDR3 consists of 13 residues. Germline V gives CDR1 SQVTM, CDR2 ANQGSEA. CDR3 nucleotides: TGCAGCGTTGCCCCACTACTAGTTCAGGAGCAGTTCTTC. The encoded protein is CSVAPLLVQEQFF.

The V and J genes are TRBV27 and TRBJ2-7; 9 bases map to TRBD1. Germline V gene lookup returns CDR1 MNHEY and CDR2 SMNVEV (reference sequence). Unmatched junction bases numbered 6, after V lost 4 bases and J lost 5 bases. The CDR3 is made up of 14 amino acids. The CDR3 sequence: CASSWEGQGNEQYF. In DNA, the CDR3 is TGTGCCAGCAGTTGGGAGGGACAGGGTAACGAGCAGTACTTC.

The chain is built from TRBV19 and TRBJ2-2; 15 bases map to TRBD2. The CDR3 sequence is 18 residues long. After removal of 5 bases from V and 8 bases from J, the junction contained 12 bases not matched to a gene. Germline V CDR1 and CDR2: LNHDA, SQIVND (reference sequence). The CDR3 region has the DNA TGTGCCAGTAGTGTTGGACTAGCGGGAGGGCCAGTCTCTGGGGAGCTGTTTTTT. This codes for CASSVGLAGGPVSGELFF.

Comments on this clone: Other DNA sequences in the same sample also yield this CDR3. The J gene is TRBJ1-4, the V gene TRBV7-2, with D uncertain. The CDR3 has 15 amino acids. CDR1 and CDR2 (germline): SGHTA, FQGNSA. Trimming took off 1 base at V and 0 bases at J, with 6 bases between the two ends. The CDR3 reads CASSLVAATNEKLFF. The CDR3 DNA reads as TGTGCCAGCAGCTTAGTAGCGGCAACTAATGAAAAACTGTTTTTT.

The chain has TRBV2 and TRBJ2-7; 7 positions match TRBD2. In germline, CDR1 is SNHLY, CDR2 FYNNEI. The V gene end was trimmed by 5 bases and the J gene end by 4 bases; junction bases not matched to a gene: 8. There are 14 residues in the CDR3. CDR3 in amino acids: CASSNRDYRYEQYF. CDR3 in DNA: TGTGCCAGCAGTAACCGGGACTACCGATACGAGCAGTACTTC.

With respect to this clone: Other DNA sequences within the sample encode an identical CDR3. The rearrangement joins TRBV5-4 to TRBJ1-2, with 9 positions matching TRBD1. After removal of 4 bases from V and 8 bases from J, the junction contained 6 bases not matched to a gene. The germline V gene has CDR1 SGHNT and CDR2 YYREEE (reference sequence). There are 13 residues in the CDR3. Here the CDR3 reads CASSPGQGYGYTF. The CDR3 region has the DNA TGTGCCAGCAGCCCGGGACAGGGATACGGCTACACCTTC.

V usage is TRBV5-1 and J usage is TRBJ2-1; 11 nucleotides agree with TRBD2. The CDR3 runs to 16 residues. Unmatched junction bases numbered 10, after V lost 4 bases and J lost 7 bases. Germline V gene lookup returns CDR1 SGHRS and CDR2 YFSETQ. CDR3 nucleotide sequence: TGCGCCAGCAGCCGCCCCACTAGCGGGAGTGTGAATGAGCAGTTCTTC. Its protein is CASSRPTSGSVNEQFF.

The V gene is TRBV5-1, the J gene TRBJ2-3; the match to TRBD2 covers 8 bases. The CDR3 runs 16 residues. The trim removed 4 bases at V and 6 bases at J, leaving 13 bases unmatched. Germline assignment: CDR1 SGHRS and CDR2 YFSETQ. CDR3 sequence reads: CASSASHGGALDTQYF. The CDR3 region has the DNA TGCGCCAGCAGCGCCTCTCACGGGGGGGCGTTGGATACGCAGTATTTT.

The rearrangement links TRBV7-9 to TRBJ2-1; TRBD2 matches 10 bases. With 0 bases clipped from V and 3 bases from J, the junction kept 2 bases outside the gene matches. The length of the CDR3 is 16 residues. In germline, CDR1 is SEHNR, CDR2 FQNEAQ (reference sequence). The CDR3 spells CASSLAGTSDYNEQFF. CDR3 bases: TGTGCCAGCAGCTTAGCTGGGACTAGCGACTACAATGAGCAGTTCTTC.

This clone was picked up one time. The chain links TRBV5-4 to TRBJ2-1; 9 bases align to TRBD2. This CDR3 comprises 18 residues. Germline V gives CDR1 SGHNT, CDR2 YYREEE (reference sequence). V was clipped by 4 bases and J by 4 bases; unmatched bases: 15. CDR3 sequence reads: CASSRRLAGSHVYNEQFF. In DNA, the CDR3 is TGTGCCAGCAGCCGTCGGCTAGCGGGGTCCCACGTGTACAATGAGCAGTTCTTC. Supplemented by reference TRBV5-4 and TRBJ2-1, the full variable domain reads ETGVTQSPTHLIKTRGQQVTLRCSSQSGHNTVSWYQQALGQGPQFIFQYYREEENGRGNFPPRFSGLQFPNYSSELNVNALELDDSALYLCASSRRLAGSHVYNEQFFGPGTRLTVL.

The chain's CDR3 is CASSHEPGNTIYF. The CDR3 DNA sequence: TGCGCCAGCAGTCACGAGCCCGGAAACACCATATATTTT. The chain is built from TRBV23-1 and TRBJ1-3; D gene uncertain. TRBV23-1 is known as an ORF, though its function is uncertain. This CDR3 region has 13 residues. Between the trimmed V and J ends, which lost 3 bases and 4 bases, there was a span of 7 bases.

This clone has just one count. V usage is TRBV4-1 and J usage is TRBJ1-3; 9 bases map to TRBD1. CDR1 is MGHRA, CDR2 YSYEKL, per germline. CDR3 length equals 17 residues. J lost 3 bases, V lost 3 bases, and 9 bases had no gene match. The CDR3 region is CASSQTGGFIVGNTIYF. CDR3 DNA: TGCGCCAGCAGCCAGACAGGGGGATTTATAGTTGGAAACACCATATATTTT.

V gene TRBV6-1 combines with J gene TRBJ2-3; the match to TRBD2 covers 9 bases. This CDR3 region has 15 residues. V gave up 3 bases and J gave up 2 bases; unmatched junction bases: 3. The V gene's germline CDR1 is MNHNS and CDR2 SASEGT. The CDR3 bases are TGTGCCAGCAGTGACTCTAGCGGGACCACAGATACGCAGTATTTT. Protein sequence: CASSDSSGTTDTQYF.

Comments on this clone: Other nucleotide sequences from this sample produce the same CDR3. The CDR3 DNA is TGTGCCAGCAGCGTTAACGAGCAGTACTTC. This gives the protein CASSVNEQYF. The rearrangement links TRBV9 to TRBJ2-7; D call uncertain. The germline gives CDR1 SGDLS, CDR2 YYNGEE. Deletions cut 2 bases from V and 5 bases from J, with 2 bases between. This CDR3 is built from 10 residues.

V usage is TRBV28 and J usage is TRBJ2-1; 9 bases fit TRBD1. This CDR3 has 15 amino acids. CDR1 and CDR2 from the germline V gene are MDHEN and SYDVKM. Germline trimming cut 1 base from V and 7 bases from J; bases unmatched to any gene: 5. CDR3 region: CASSLLHGQGNEQFF. The DNA of the CDR3 is TGTGCCAGCAGTTTATTGCATGGACAGGGGAATGAGCAGTTCTTC.

This chain joins TRBV10-3 and TRBJ1-4, with TRBD1 matching 8 bases. CDR1 is ENHRY, CDR2 SYGVKD, per germline. After removal of 8 bases from V and 8 bases from J, the junction contained 10 bases not matched to a gene. The CDR3 is made up of 14 amino acids. CDR3 bases: TGTGCCATCGGGACGGACAGGGAAAGCGAAAAACTGTTTTTT. The encoded protein is CAIGTDRESEKLFF.

The chain is built from TRBV27 and TRBJ2-7; D unclear. This CDR3 comprises 13 residues. V dropped 2 bases and J dropped 0 bases, with 5 bases sitting between them. Germline assignment: CDR1 MNHEY and CDR2 SMNVEV (reference sequence). The CDR3 loop reads CASSLGLSYEQYF. DNA for the CDR3: TGTGCCAGCAGTTTAGGCCTCTCCTACGAGCAGTACTTC.

This rearrangement joins TRBV5-4 to TRBJ2-6; D unresolved. This CDR3 is 17 amino acids long. Germline V CDR1 and CDR2: SGHNT, YYREEE (reference sequence). The V and J ends lost 0 bases and 0 bases respectively, with 10 bases between them. In DNA, the CDR3 is TGTGCCAGCAGCTTGGGCACGTCTAGCTCTGGGGCCAACGTCCTGACTTTC. This translates into CASSLGTSSSGANVLTF.

This chain joins TRBV6-5 and TRBJ2-7, with 9 bases matching TRBD1. The germline CDR1 and CDR2 sequences are MNHEY and SVGAGI. CDR3 size: 16 residues. V shed 4 bases, J shed 3 bases, and the junction held 10 bases outside the gene matches. The CDR3 nucleotides are TGTGCCAGCAGTTGGACGACAGGGGGAAAAATCTACGAGCAGTACTTC. Encoded protein: CASSWTTGGKIYEQYF.

This clone was seen a handful of times. The gene calls are TRBV30 and TRBJ1-3; unclear D gene. The ends were cut back, 8 bases at V and 0 bases at J, with 11 bases in the middle. The length of the CDR3 is 13 residues. The germline V gene has CDR1 GTSNPN and CDR2 SVGIG (reference sequence). The CDR3 loop is CAGRESSGNTIYF. DNA for the CDR3: TGTGCCGGAAGGGAGTCCTCTGGAAACACCATATATTTT.

V gene TRBV28 combines with J gene TRBJ2-3, with TRBD2 matching over 13 bases. Germline assignment: CDR1 MDHEN and CDR2 SYDVKM. The CDR3 consists of 17 residues. With V trimmed by 5 bases and J by 6 bases, 11 bases remained unmatched. CDR3 nucleotides: TGTGCCAGCAGTCTAACCCCACCGGGACTAGCGGGGGATACGCAGTATTTT. This gives the protein CASSLTPPGLAGDTQYF.

The chain recombines TRBV30 with TRBJ1-1; D not resolved. This CDR3 is 14 amino acids long. V was pared by 5 bases and J by 0 bases, with 13 bases between. Germline CDR1 is GTSNPN and CDR2 is SVGIG (reference sequence). The CDR3, as DNA: TGTGCCTGGGCTAGTCGGGGTCTGAACACTGAAGCTTTCTTT. As protein: CAWASRGLNTEAFF.

Points on this clone: The sample holds other DNA sequences that translate to the same CDR3. The V and J genes are TRBV6-1 and TRBJ1-5, with TRBD1 as a possible D gene (5 bases). The CDR3 extends over 14 amino acids. The germline V and J ends were trimmed by 9 bases and 0 bases, with 12 bases remaining between them. Germline V gene sequence: CDR1 MNHNS, CDR2 SASEGT. The CDR3 is CASSEGLSNQPQHF. The CDR3 DNA reads as TGTGCCAGTTCGGAGGGGCTTAGCAATCAGCCCCAGCATTTT.

The rearrangement links TRBV7-2 to TRBJ2-3; TRBD1 matches 11 bases. Germline V gives CDR1 SGHTA, CDR2 FQGNSA. Losses at the gene ends were 0 bases for V and 4 bases for J; bases not matched to a gene: 3. CDR3 length equals 16 residues. The CDR3 sequence: CASSLAGTGGADTQYF. CDR3 DNA: TGTGCCAGCAGCTTAGCCGGGACAGGGGGAGCAGATACGCAGTATTTT.

As regards this clone: The same CDR3 arises from other DNA sequences in this sample as well. The chain combines TRBV6-5 with TRBJ1-1; D may be TRBD1 (5 bases). The CDR3 is 13 residues long. Germline V gene data show CDR1 as MNHEY and CDR2 as SVGAGI. Trimming took off 8 bases at V and 4 bases at J, with 14 bases between the two ends. In DNA, the CDR3 is TGTGCCAGCGCGCGGGGCCGAGGCACTGAAGCTTTCTTT. This sequence encodes CASARGRGTEAFF.

Comments on this clone: Other DNA sequences from this sample encode an identical CDR3 as well. The gene calls are TRBV19 and TRBJ2-4, with 10 bases identical to TRBD2. J lost 6 bases, V lost 3 bases, and 2 bases had no gene match. Germline V lookup: CDR1 LNHDA, CDR2 SQIVND (reference sequence). This CDR3 is 14 amino acids long. CDR3 amino acids: CASSIVAGGNIQYF. The DNA of the CDR3 is TGTGCCAGTAGTATTGTAGCGGGGGGAAACATTCAGTACTTC.